One sample yielded the 3 T cell receptor beta chains listed below, sequenced in a study of OX40 agonist ivuxolimab in advanced cancers. The receptor library was made with the immunoSEQ multiplex PCR assay. Not all clones reach the TCRdb copy of this immuneACCESS table, which keeps in-frame sequences only. Checked studies attribute under half of the gap to unresolved V genes and leave the rest unexplained. The sample includes 20,000 to 25,000 clones, with around 84% observed a single time. The ten largest make up roughly 17% of the sample. Here the sequenced sample was CD4+ or CD8+ T cells sorted from blood, taken in a trial of the OX40 agonist ivuxolimab. These receptors were obtained from an adult with an advanced solid tumor such as melanoma, head and neck, liver or kidney cancer.

The genes are TRBV27 and TRBJ2-7, with 8 nucleotides matching TRBD1. This CDR3 contains 16 residues. Germline V gene lookup returns CDR1 MNHEY and CDR2 SMNVEV (reference sequence). With V trimmed by 0 bases and J by 2 bases, 6 bases remained unmatched. CDR3 in amino acids: CASSLSPGTGTYEQYF. The CDR3 bases are TGTGCCAGCAGTTTATCCCCCGGGACAGGAACCTACGAGCAGTACTTC.

The chain employs TRBV5-1 and TRBJ1-1, with 7 bases matching TRBD1. The CDR3 runs 14 residues. The germline gives CDR1 SGHRS, CDR2 YFSETQ. The junction had 8 bases not matched to a gene; V was cut back by 0 bases and J by 9 bases. The CDR3 sequence is CASSLGQGGAQAFF. CDR3 DNA: TGCGCCAGCAGCTTGGGGCAGGGGGGGGCCCAAGCTTTCTTT.

This sequence joins TRBV9 and TRBJ2-5; D assignment may be TRBD1 or TRBD2 (6 bases each). Germline V lookup: CDR1 SGDLS, CDR2 YYNGEE. The CDR3 is 17 residues long. Trimming removed 0 bases from V and 4 bases from J, with 19 bases in between. DNA for the CDR3: TGTGCCAGCAGCGTAGCCGGAGGGGGGTGGGTTCGAGAGACCCAGTACTTC. Amino acids: CASSVAGGGWVRETQYF.